The 19 T cell receptor beta chains below were found in one sample sequenced in a study of graft-versus-host responses after intestinal transplantation. TCRdb's copy holds only in-frame clones and misses some; the assay was immunoSEQ multiplex PCR. The sample includes around 20,000 clones, 80% to 95% of them seen just once. This specimen consisted of PBMCs, obtained roughly 270 days after intestinal transplant. The receptors here all came from a human patient who received an intestinal transplant, so some T cells may come from the graft donor.

The rearrangement joins TRBV6-6 to TRBJ2-2; D remains unclear. The CDR3 consists of 13 residues. Germline CDR1 MNHNY, CDR2 SVGAGI (reference sequence). The V end lost 2 bases, the J end lost 6 bases, and 7 bases lay between the germline ends. CDR3 amino acids: CASSYGLAGELFF. DNA of the CDR3: TGTGCCAGCAGTTACGGGCTAGCCGGGGAGCTGTTTTTT.

This chain links TRBV5-1 with TRBJ2-3; 8 nucleotides agree with TRBD2. The CDR3 runs 15 residues. The junction had 7 bases not matched to a gene; V was cut back by 4 bases and J by 3 bases. Germline values: CDR1 SGHRS, CDR2 YFSETQ. The CDR3 bases are TGCGCCAGCAGCCCGGGGGGGCGGGTTACAGATACGCAGTATTTT. Encoded protein: CASSPGGRVTDTQYF.

The chain joins TRBV27 to TRBJ2-1, with D perhaps matching TRBD1 (5 bases). The CDR3 spans 15 residues. Germline V gene lookup returns CDR1 MNHEY and CDR2 SMNVEV (reference sequence). V lost 2 bases and J 2 bases, leaving 10 bases between the germline ends. The CDR3 here is CASSLNRNTYNEQFF. The CDR3 DNA is TGTGCCAGCAGTTTAAACAGGAATACCTACAATGAGCAGTTCTTC.

V is TRBV6-5 and J is TRBJ1-2; D not certain. V lost 5 bases, J lost 2 bases, and 15 bases lay in between. Germline CDR1 and CDR2: MNHEY and SVGAGI. This CDR3 has 15 residues. This CDR3 reads CASSPKGGRNYGYTF. CDR3 in DNA: TGTGCCAGCAGTCCGAAGGGAGGCAGAAACTATGGCTACACCTTC.

V is TRBV30 and J is TRBJ1-1; TRBD1 matches 7 bases. V shed 3 bases and J 5 bases; nucleotides not matched to a gene: 3. The CDR3 is 12 residues long. The germline CDR1 and CDR2 sequences are GTSNPN and SVGIG (reference sequence). The CDR3 coding sequence is TGTGCCTGGAGGGAGACAGGGACTGAAGCTTTCTTT. It specifies CAWRETGTEAFF.

This chain links TRBV9 with TRBJ2-1; 10 bases align to TRBD2. The CDR3 loop spans 16 amino acids. Looked up from germline, CDR1 is SGDLS and CDR2 is YYNGEE. Germline trimming cut 0 bases from V and 4 bases from J; bases unmatched to any gene: 4. The CDR3 region is CASSVGGLATYNEQFF. CDR3 nucleotides: TGTGCCAGCAGCGTAGGGGGACTAGCGACGTACAATGAGCAGTTCTTC. The complete variable domain, with remaining parts taken from reference TRBV9 and TRBJ2-1, reads DSGVTQTPKHLITATGQRVTLRCSPRSGDLSVYWYQQSLDQGLQFLIQYYNGEERAKGNILERFSAQQFPDLHSELNLSSLELGDSALYFCASSVGGLATYNEQFFGPGTRLTVL.

V usage is TRBV27 and J usage is TRBJ1-1; TRBD1 might be the D (5 bases). The CDR3 is 15 residues long. V shed 4 bases and J shed 5 bases, with 17 bases lying between them. The germline gives CDR1 MNHEY, CDR2 SMNVEV (reference sequence). The CDR3 sequence: CASSSQRQRLTEAFF. In DNA, the CDR3 is TGTGCCAGCAGTTCCCAACGACAGCGCCTTACTGAAGCTTTCTTT.

The chain is built from TRBV5-1 and TRBJ2-1; 7 bases fit TRBD2. J was trimmed by 7 bases and V by 5 bases; bases with no gene match: 21. Germline V gene lookup returns CDR1 SGHRS and CDR2 YFSETQ. CDR3 size: 18 residues. CDR3 DNA sequence: TGCGCCAGCAGTCAGGTGGGCGGGAGTTATCCGACGGGGAATGAGCAGTTCTTC. As protein: CASSQVGGSYPTGNEQFF.

The chain recombines TRBV12-5 with TRBJ2-1, with no clear D. V shed 3 bases and J shed 4 bases, with 16 bases lying between them. Per the germline V gene, CDR1 is LGHNT and CDR2 is FRNRAP. The CDR3 loop spans 16 amino acids. The CDR3 coding sequence is TGTGCTAGTGGTTTTCCACATGGCGGATTTTACAATGAGCAGTTCTTC. Its translation: CASGFPHGGFYNEQFF.

The V call is TRBV20-1, the J call TRBJ2-1; no definite D call. This CDR3 comprises 11 residues. V was clipped by 0 bases and J by 10 bases, with 7 bases between them. Germline V gene lookup returns CDR1 DFQATT and CDR2 SNEGSKA (reference sequence). CDR3 region: CSARDDREQFF. Here the CDR3 DNA reads TGCAGTGCTAGAGATGATAGAGAGCAGTTCTTC.

The rearrangement uses TRBV27 and TRBJ1-4, with TRBD1 matching over 8 bases. Per the germline V gene, CDR1 is MNHEY and CDR2 is SMNVEV (reference sequence). V was clipped by 6 bases and J by 7 bases; unmatched bases: 13. The CDR3 covers 16 residues. The CDR3 here is CASRVWGQVVSEKLFF. The CDR3 bases are TGTGCCAGCAGAGTTTGGGGACAGGTTGTCAGTGAAAAACTGTTTTTT. The full variable domain, with the rest looked up from reference TRBV27 and TRBJ1-4, is EAQVTQNPRYLITVTGKKLTVTCSQNMNHEYMSWYRQDPGLGLRQIYYSMNVEVTDKGDVPEGYKVSRKEKRNFPLILESPSPNQTSLYFCASRVWGQVVSEKLFFGSGTQLSVL.

Only one count was recorded for this clone. For the CDR3, the DNA is TGTGCCAGCAGCGTAGACAGGAGCTCTGGAAACACCATATATTTT. It encodes CASSVDRSSGNTIYF. The chain carries TRBV9 and TRBJ1-3; tentatively, D is TRBD1 (5 bases). The germline CDR1 and CDR2 sequences are SGDLS and YYNGEE. Trimming took 0 bases from V and 0 from J, leaving 7 bases between them. The length of the CDR3 is 15 residues.

V gene TRBV2 combines with J gene TRBJ2-7; 8 bases are a match to TRBD1. The CDR3 runs 18 residues. Trimming at V came to 1 base and at J to 3 bases, leaving 14 bases not matched to a gene. Germline V lookup: CDR1 SNHLY, CDR2 FYNNEI. CDR3 nucleotides: TGTGCCAGCAGTGAAGTCGTGAGACAGGGGTCCTATAGCTACGAGCAGTACTTC. Protein sequence: CASSEVVRQGSYSYEQYF.

The CDR3 DNA reads as TGTGCCAGCAGCTTAGGACAAGGCCGGACCCAGTACTTC. As protein: CASSLGQGRTQYF. The chain uses TRBV7-2 and TRBJ2-5; D uncertain. CDR1 is SGHTA and CDR2 is FQGNSA in the germline V gene. V lost 1 base and J 7 bases, leaving 10 bases between the germline ends. This CDR3 region has 13 residues.

CDR3 protein: CASSASGTRGTDTQYF. CDR3 sequence (DNA): TGTGCCAGCAGCGCCTCCGGGACTAGGGGCACAGATACGCAGTATTTT. The chain recombines TRBV9 with TRBJ2-3, with 8 bases identical to TRBD2. CDR1 is SGDLS, CDR2 YYNGEE, per germline. Germline trimming cut 3 bases from V and 1 base from J; bases unmatched to any gene: 7. CDR3 size: 16 residues.

The chain joins TRBV7-9 to TRBJ2-5; D is possibly TRBD1 or TRBD2 (5 bases each). Judging by the DNA end, TRBJ2-7 fits better; the J call may be wrong. The V gene's germline CDR1 is SEHNR and CDR2 FQNEAQ (reference sequence). CDR3 length equals 14 residues. CDR3 coding DNA: TGTGCCAGCAGCTTTGGGGGAGTGGTGTACGAGCAGTACTTC. Its translation is CASSFGGVVYEQYF.

This clone was found a few times. The chain is built from TRBV27 and TRBJ2-7, with TRBD2 as a possible D gene (6 bases). The CDR3 totals 13 residues. Germline-derived CDR1 and CDR2 are MNHEY and SMNVEV (reference sequence). V dropped 6 bases and J dropped 6 bases, with 15 bases sitting between them. The CDR3 region is CASRVGGIGEQYF. CDR3 nucleotides: TGTGCCAGCAGAGTGGGCGGGATCGGCGAGCAGTACTTC.

The count of this clone is one. The CDR3 loop reads CASSLGWWIYNEQFF. The DNA for the CDR3 is TGTGCCAGCAGTTTGGGGTGGTGGATTTACAATGAGCAGTTCTTC. The rearrangement links TRBV28 to TRBJ2-1, with D unclear. V was clipped by 3 bases and J by 4 bases, with 13 bases between them. Germline CDR1 reads MDHEN; CDR2 reads SYDVKM. The length of the CDR3 is 15 residues.

The chain uses TRBV15 and TRBJ1-4; D unresolved. V lost 0 bases and J 5 bases, leaving 10 bases between the germline ends. This CDR3 has 15 residues. Per the germline V gene, CDR1 is LNHNV and CDR2 is YYDKDF (reference sequence). The CDR3 region has the DNA TGTGCCACCAGCAGAGAAGGTCAGCTAAATGAAAAACTGTTTTTT. It translates to CATSREGQLNEKLFF. The full variable domain, rest sourced from reference TRBV15 and TRBJ1-4, is DAMVIQNPRYQVTQFGKPVTLSCSQTLNHNVMYWYQQKSSQAPKLLFHYYDKDFNNEADTPDNFQSRRPNTSFCFLDIRSPGLGDTAMYLCATSREGQLNEKLFFGSGTQLSVL.